This T cell receptor (beta chain) was retrieved from a study of blood T cells in healthy people across ages (dated by TCRdb to about 2015). With respect to the entire study: Template switching captured roughly one uniquely barcoded TCR beta cDNA molecule per two T cells in model experiments. Two additional independent replicas of 1 million unique cDNA reads from the same blood draw were analyzed for two donors (one aged 18 to 29 and one aged 80 or older). To track age-related changes in TCR beta repertoire diversity, the study relied on deep sequencing normalized with unique cDNA molecular identifiers. To avoid experimental bias, donors of different ages were randomly spread across the sequencing lanes. Four age groups were formed from the donors: young (average roughly 15 years), middle-aged (approximately 42), aged (approximately 60) and long-lived (around 82). Overall study results and their limits: Compared with the aged group, the long-lived group had more naive CD4+ T cells, fewer expanded clones and increased TCR diversity, suggesting age selection. Conclusive comparison of naive and antigen-experienced compartments was prevented by the profiling of bulk unsorted PBMCs. Observed TCR beta diversity per million T cells fell roughly linearly with age, and a significant reduction was already apparent by age around 40. A strong correlation was found between observed TCR beta diversity and the percentage of naive T cells measured by flow cytometry. Estimates of total diversity based on one million sequenced T cells were considered lower bounds and underestimates. The CMV infection status of donors was not known, potentially confounding age-related changes in expanded clonotypes.

This clonotype was seen a handful of times. The antigen it binds to is not known. Base qualities are not provided; no much larger clone lies one nucleotide away. The approximately 39 donors, aged 6 to 90 years, were systemically healthy Caucasian individuals from Russia. Roughly 11 milliliters of peripheral blood were drawn from each donor into EDTA-treated Vacutainer tubes. Ficoll-Paque density-gradient centrifugation was used to isolate PBMCs, with at least 7 million per sample. Total RNA, at least 6 micrograms per sample, was extracted from PBMCs with Trizol reagent. For every donor, an aliquot of PBMCs went through flow cytometry to measure the percentages of naive CD45RAhigh/CD27high T cells. Sequences LGHDT (CDR1) and YNNKEL (CDR2) are obtained from the germline V gene (reference sequence). V sheds 1 base and J sheds 10 bases, leaving 14 bases between their ends. The CDR3 goes from the cysteine to the phenylalanine over 14 residues. Of the read, only the CDR3 DNA is kept; its 42 bases are in frame from base 1.

Library preparation used 5' RACE. The sample was run on an Illumina HiSeq 2500. A second PCR of about 7 to 12 cycles was run with a J-beta primer mix and a sample-barcoded 5' primer. A template-switch 5' adaptor carrying 12 random nucleotides introduced a unique molecular identifier onto each TCR beta cDNA molecule. Each sample yielded at least 3 million CDR3-containing paired-end reads. All of the RNA was converted into first-strand cDNA using the Mint cDNA synthesis kit, with a TRBC-specific oligonucleotide serving as the primer. Following uracil-DNA glycosylase treatment, all cDNA underwent a first 18-cycle PCR with the universal primers M1SS and BC2_uni_R. The source study handled its data this way. Each sample was normalized by randomly selecting 1 million high-quality reads, each carrying a distinct molecular identifier. Instead of being binned into consensus sequences, reads that shared molecular identifiers were thrown out. CDR3 identification, clonotype clustering and error correction used MiTCR with a Q25 quality threshold and the strictest error-elimination algorithm. A nonparametric unseen species model with Euler transformation was used to estimate a lower bound on total TCR beta diversity. TCRdb applied fastp at Q25 and MiXCR to the public reads, then kept only in-frame beta chains. For every CDR3 protein sequence, its rows merge into one entry that carries the most common genes and DNA. The V and J calls shown here were made by TCRdb, not taken from the authors' results. In all, the sample holds about 570,000 distinct CDR3 sequences, and 27% of those were seen once. The ten largest make up approximately 17% of the sample.

The clonotype comes from a woman aged 70-85 years in good health. The sample comprised blood. The rearranged chain carries TRBV3-1 and TRBJ2-4; TRBD1 might be the D gene, on 5 matching bases. The CDR3 in this case is CASSQGQSMRIQYF. The bases read TGTGCCAGCAGCCAAGGACAGAGTATGAGGATTCAGTACTTC.